The T cell receptor beta chain under discussion was sequenced for a study of T-cell memory formation after mild COVID-19. Whole-study results and caveats: Later expanders leaned CD4+, whereas clones that contracted between day 15 and 85 were balanced CD4/CD8. There were some responding clones in pre-infection memory, which suggested that cross-reactive memory had joined.

This clonotype was counted a few times. What it binds is unknown. TCR alpha and TCR beta cDNA libraries carrying sample barcodes and UMIs were produced by 5'RACE using constant-segment primers. TCRdb called the 5' RACE reads again in MiXCR, with one record for every CDR3 protein. The sample records hundreds of thousands of distinct CDR3 sequences, 25% to 30% being singletons. Trimming cost V 5 bases and J 5 bases, with 14 bases left between them. Germline CDR1 is DFQATT and CDR2 is SNEGSKA (reference sequence). CDR3 length: 13 amino acids. Sequences were obtained from PBMCs or a T cell subset sorted from them (not recorded which). The V gene is TRBV20-1, the J gene TRBJ2-3, with a tentative D call TRBD1 (6 bases). This sequence originates from an adult woman who had mild COVID-19 (a few samples of this study predate the infection). Cell type and time point are not known. CDR3 DNA sequence: TGCAGTGCTCCGCGGACAGAGGGAGATACGCAGTATTTT. Amino acid sequence: CSAPRTEGDTQYF.